These T cell receptor beta chains were read from a single sample in a study of shared clonotypes between healthy human individuals. Produced via immunoSEQ multiplex PCR; TCRdb's table is partial and in-frame only. The table records about 460,000 clones, around 77% of them present only once. Sequencing was performed on PBMCs. Receptors were obtained from a woman in her forties in good health. Some clones in this sample may be carry-over from other donors' samples. Each CDR3 is given with its conserved first and last residue. The D gene is left open where the match is weak. Clone size is not always given. Where it is, it says once, few, many or a class for expanded clones.

J	V	size	D	DNA	CDR3
TRBJ2-3	TRBV9	.	.	TGTGCCGGCAGCGTAGGACGGAGCACAGATACGCAGTATTTT	CAGSVGRSTDTQYF
TRBJ1-2	TRBV2	.	TRBD1	TGTGCCAGCAGCACACAGGGGAGTTATGGCTACACCTTC	CASSTQGSYGYTF
TRBJ2-2	TRBV7-3	.	TRBD2	TGTGCCAGCAGCTTATCGAACGCGGCGGGAGTAGGGGAGCTGTTTTTT	CASSLSNAAGVGELFF
TRBJ2-5	TRBV7-2	.	.	TGTGCCAGCAGCTTAGGGCTAGGGTACCAAGAGACCCAGTACTTC	CASSLGLGYQETQYF
TRBJ2-5	TRBV27	.	.	TGTGCCAGCAGTTTATCGCTAGGGGGGACGGAGACCCAGTACTTC	CASSLSLGGTETQYF
TRBJ2-3	TRBV5-1	.	TRBD1	TGCGCCAGCAGCTTAAACAGGGGGTGGGATACGCAGTATTTT	CASSLNRGWDTQYF
TRBJ1-1	TRBV28	few	.	TGTGCCAGCAGCCCTACCGACAGGCTGAACACTGAAGCTTTCTTT	CASSPTDRLNTEAFF
TRBJ2-1	TRBV15	many	.	TGTGCCACCAGCAGAGTTGCTAATGAGCAGTTCTTC	CATSRVANEQFF
TRBJ1-1	TRBV28	once	.	TGTGCTTCCCGGGACATGAACACTGAAGCTTTCTTT	CASRDMNTEAFF
TRBJ2-2	TRBV4-2	.	.	TGTGCCAGCAGCCAAGAACTTCTGGGTTCCACCGGGGAGCTGTTTTTT	CASSQELLGSTGELFF
TRBJ1-5	TRBV7-6	.	TRBD1	TGTGCCAGCAGCTTAGGACAGGGGGCCGATCAGCCCCAGCATTTT	CASSLGQGADQPQHF
TRBJ2-7	TRBV25-1	once	.	TGTGCCAGCAGTGTTCACAGGTCTGGCTCCTACGAGCAGTACTTC	CASSVHRSGSYEQYF
TRBJ1-4	TRBV5-6	.	TRBD1	TGTGCCAGCAGCTGGGGACAGGGAGGCGAAAAACTGTTTTTT	CASSWGQGGEKLFF
TRBJ2-3	TRBV9	.	TRBD2	TGTGCCAGCAGCGTAGCGGGACTAGCGGGAATCACAGATACGCAGTATTTT	CASSVAGLAGITDTQYF
TRBJ1-1	TRBV6-1	once	.	TGTGCCAGCTTGGGCCCGAACACTGAAGCTTTCTTT	CASLGPNTEAFF
TRBJ1-1	TRBV19	many	.	TGTGCCGCTAGCTTGGCGCCCAACACTGAAGCTTTCTTT	CAASLAPNTEAFF
TRBJ1-5	TRBV18	.	.	TGTGCCAGCTCACCCCGAGGGGCAGGGGTTGGTCAGCCCCAGCATTTT	CASSPRGAGVGQPQHF
TRBJ2-3	TRBV9	many	TRBD2	TGTGCCAGCAGCGGGGGTGGACTAGCGGGAGGTGCAGATACGCAGTATTTT	CASSGGGLAGGADTQYF
TRBJ2-7	TRBV18	once	TRBD1	TGTGCCAGCTCTCTCCAGGGGACAGGGTTTTACGAGCAGTACTTC	CASSLQGTGFYEQYF
TRBJ2-2	TRBV19	many	.	TGTGCCAGTAGTATGCGGTGGGAGCGTCATGGGGAGCTGTTTTTT	CASSMRWERHGELFF
TRBJ2-7	TRBV9	.	TRBD1	TGTGCCAGCAGCGTAGGTGGGACAGGGACCTACGAGCAGTACTTC	CASSVGGTGTYEQYF
TRBJ2-5	TRBV11-2	few	.	TGTGCCAGCAGCTTAGGAGGAGGGGGGGAGATTGAGACCCAGTACTTC	CASSLGGGGEIETQYF
TRBJ2-2	TRBV10-2	.	TRBD2	TGCGCCAGCAGACTAGCGGGCCTTAACACCGGGGAGCTGTTTTTT	CASRLAGLNTGELFF
TRBJ2-7	TRBV5-1	.	.	TGCGCCAGCAGCCCAGGAGGCAGTCACGAGCAGTACTTC	CASSPGGSHEQYF
TRBJ2-2	TRBV11-1	.	TRBD2	TGTGCCAGCAGCTCCGGGCGGACTAGCGGGAGGGCCCGGACCGGGGAGCTGTTTTTT	CASSSGRTSGRARTGELFF
TRBJ2-7	TRBV29-1	.	.	TGCAGCGTTGTTTCCCGGGGTGATTACGAGCAGTACTTC	CSVVSRGDYEQYF
TRBJ2-2	TRBV27	.	.	TGTGCCAAAACCGGGGAGCTGTTTTTT	CAKTGELFF
TRBJ2-3	TRBV7-3	once	TRBD2	TGTGCCAGCAGCTTAACTCCGGGGACTAGCGGAGTTACAGATACGCAGTATTTT	CASSLTPGTSGVTDTQYF
TRBJ1-5	TRBV28	.	TRBD1	TGTGCCAGCAGGGGCACCACAGGGGATCAGCCCCAGCATTTT	CASRGTTGDQPQHF
TRBJ1-4	TRBV9	.	TRBD1	TGTGCCAGCAGCGTCACCGGGACAGTTAATGAAAAACTGTTTTTT	CASSVTGTVNEKLFF
TRBJ2-1	TRBV5-5	.	.	TGTGCCAGCAGCTTGGTCCTAGGGCAGAGCTCCTACAATGAGCAGTTCTTC	CASSLVLGQSSYNEQFF
TRBJ2-1	TRBV15	.	.	TGTGCCACCAGCAGAGATTTGGACAATGAGCAGTTCTTC	CATSRDLDNEQFF